This TCR beta chain was sequenced for a study of blood T cell repertoires in COVID-19 (dated by TCRdb to about 2020). Some background on the complete study: Collaborator samples came from the United States, Italy and Spain and covered acute and convalescent phases of COVID-19. The prospective study material was composed of cDNA or gDNA derived from T cells, B-cell-depleted T cells, or PBMCs. Deeply sampled blood TCRbeta repertoires from subjects exposed to, actively infected with, or recovered from COVID-19 were included in the dataset. The repertoires were made available in a free public database intended to serve as a resource for research on the immune response to SARS-CoV-2. Samples were obtained from the ongoing ImmuneRACE study (first 160 participants) and from about 1,300 subjects provided by 6 global collaborators. Sample metadata almost always included a de-identified subject ID, COVID-19 status, age in years and sex. Where available, HLA class I and class II types were obtained from metadata supplied by the sample provider rather than from assay-based typing. Beyond this particular receptor, the publication reports: How much clinical and demographic metadata was included differed by source and by participant, and the metadata was provided uncurated.

Via the germline V gene (reference sequence), CDR1 is SEHNR and CDR2 FQNEAQ. Spanning cysteine to phenylalanine, the CDR3 consists of 16 amino acids. Kept here is only the CDR3 DNA, which spans 48 bases and is read in frame from base 1. Trimming accounts for 4 bases at V and 7 bases at J, while the number of junction bases matched to no gene is 11. TCRbeta CDR3 regions were amplified from genomic DNA by means of the immunoSEQ Assay, a bias-controlled multiplex PCR. Per the original workflow: Within the assay, amplification of reference gene primers was used to estimate how many nucleated cells each sample contained. Sequence reads were collapsed and filtered to measure the absolute abundance of every unique TCRbeta CDR3 rearrangement. For each sample, productive Simpson clonality was calculated by taking the square root of Simpson's diversity index across productive rearrangements. TCRdb holds this immuneACCESS table with in-frame rearrangements only. Some clones are missing; in checked studies, unresolved V genes explain under half, and the rest has no known cause. That table is the source of V, J and clone size, and D and trimming were worked out from the DNA. This sample is represented by roughly 190,000 clones; around 89% of them were singletons. The top ten hold about 6.3% of the sample.

Whole blood was collected in K2EDTA tubes by collaborating institutions according to the institutions' own protocols. For TCRbeta analysis, collaborators shipped samples as frozen whole blood, isolated PBMCs, or DNA extracted from either of those sample types. Comments on this clone: This receptor's antigen is unknown. Base qualities are missing; no much larger clone stands one base away.

The chain is made from TRBV7-9 and TRBJ1-4, and 8 junction bases match TRBD1. The sample was peripheral blood. This sequence was found in a man aged 40-55 years with active or convalescent COVID-19. The CDR3 region has the sequence CASSSITGGIGEKLFF. In nucleotide form, the sequence is TGTGCCAGCAGCTCAATTACAGGGGGTATTGGTGAAAAACTGTTTTTT.